This T cell receptor beta chain came from a study of CD8 T cells in ankylosing spondylitis (dated by TCRdb to about 2017). As for the study more broadly: The study profiled T cell receptor beta repertoires in healthy donors and ankylosing spondylitis patients to find disease-linked TCR variants. In total, the full study cohort was made up of 85 to 140 healthy donors and approximately 24 ankylosing spondylitis patients. Peripheral blood samples were taken, and synovial fluid was additionally collected from ankylosing spondylitis patients. The research as a whole found: Some of the motif variants had been reported before in the synovial fluid and blood of reactive arthritis patients, a finding that suggests common disease-initiation mechanisms. According to the report, matched synovial fluid samples from ankylosing spondylitis patients were significantly enriched for the disease-linked clones. Blood from ankylosing spondylitis patients appeared to be characterized by a TCR beta motif composed of under 10 highly homologous amino acid variants. A CD8+ phenotype was shown by the disease-linked clones, which were found at relatively low frequencies in peripheral blood.

There are a few counts of this clonotype. Its antigen has not been determined. No base-level quality is on record; no much larger clone is a single base apart. The data were produced on an Illumina HiSeq 2500. TCR beta libraries were prepared by quantitative 5'-RACE with molecular barcodes. The original methods were these. A new computational method based on a probabilistic model of VDJ rearrangement was used to identify disease-linked TCR variants. TCRdb reprocessed the public reads (quality trimming at Q25 with fastp, clone calling with MiXCR) and kept in-frame beta chains. For every CDR3 protein sequence, its rows merge into one entry that carries the most common genes and DNA. These V and J calls are TCRdb output, not the study's own analysis. The sample records 250,000 or so distinct CDR3 sequences, 15% to 20% of which are singletons. The ten largest clones add up to around 30% of the sample. V has 8 bases trimmed and J has 2 bases trimmed; junction bases matching no gene number 8. The CDR3 sequence holds 15 residues, the cysteine and phenylalanine included. This entry keeps only the CDR3 DNA: 45 bases, framed from base 1. CDR1 and CDR2 are drawn from the germline V gene: ENHRY, SYGVKD.

Recombination joined TRBV10-3 with TRBJ2-3, and 9 junction bases match TRBD1. The receptor comes from a male donor with ankylosing spondylitis or in good health (not recorded which). The sequenced material came from blood, either unsorted or a sorted T cell fraction (not recorded which). The DNA reads TGTGCCATCCGCGGGACAGGGTCGGTCACAGATACGCAGTATTTT. It specifies CAIRGTGSVTDTQYF.